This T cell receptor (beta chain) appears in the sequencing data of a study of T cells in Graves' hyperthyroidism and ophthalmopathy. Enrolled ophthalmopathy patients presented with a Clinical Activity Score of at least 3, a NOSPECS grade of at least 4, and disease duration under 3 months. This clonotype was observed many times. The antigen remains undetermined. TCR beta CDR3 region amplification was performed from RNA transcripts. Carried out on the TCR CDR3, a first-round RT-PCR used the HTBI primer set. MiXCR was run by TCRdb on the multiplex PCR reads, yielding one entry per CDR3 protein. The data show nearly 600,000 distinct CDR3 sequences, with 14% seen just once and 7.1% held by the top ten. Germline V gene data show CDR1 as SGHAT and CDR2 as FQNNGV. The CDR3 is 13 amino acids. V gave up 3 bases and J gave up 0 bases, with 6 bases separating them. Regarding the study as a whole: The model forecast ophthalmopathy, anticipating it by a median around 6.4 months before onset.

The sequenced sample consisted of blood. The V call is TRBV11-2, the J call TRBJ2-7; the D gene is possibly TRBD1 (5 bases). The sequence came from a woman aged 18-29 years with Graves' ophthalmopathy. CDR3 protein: CASSLDNSYEQYF. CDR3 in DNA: TGTGCCAGCAGCTTGGACAACTCCTACGAGCAGTACTTC.